This entry features one T cell receptor beta chain sequence. This sample was taken from a study of blood T cell repertoires in COVID-19. Study as a whole: Material from acute and convalescent COVID-19 was sourced from the United States, Italy and Spain. Sources were T cells, B-cell-depleted T cells, or PBMCs; the material itself was cDNA or gDNA.

Methods used by the authors: Reference gene primer amplification gave nucleated cell count estimates. Using immunoSEQ multiplex PCR, the repertoire was profiled, and TCRdb retains in-frame clones only, with some absent. That table furnishes V, J and clone size, whereas the DNA furnished D and trimming. The sample consists of about 200,000 clones, around 87% of them appearing once. CDR1 is SGHAT and CDR2 is FQNNGV in the germline V gene. The CDR3 runs to 13 residues. With 0 bases removed from V and 9 bases from J, the gap between germline ends came to 9 bases. The sequence derives from a man aged 55 to 70 with acute or convalescent COVID-19. The genes are TRBV11-2 and TRBJ2-1, with D unclear. Sequencing was done on a sample of peripheral blood. CDR3 sequence (DNA): TGTGCCAGCAGCTTAGACCCAGGCCTTGAGCAGTTCTTC. It specifies CASSLDPGLEQFF.